The rows below give T cell receptor beta chains drawn from one sample of a study of cytomegalovirus exposure and HLA in healthy donors. Assay used: immunoSEQ multiplex PCR; TCRdb lists only in-frame clones, some missing. The table shows 150,000 to 200,000 clones, with about three quarters occurring only once. Material: PBMCs. The receptors were gathered from a woman in her 40s in good health and CMV-seronegative. The conserved cysteine and the conserved F or W are not part of the CDR3 here. The order of the fields is V gene, CDR3 protein.

v_gene: TRBV19
CDR3aa: ASTQRDSEQF

v_gene: TRBV11-3
CDR3aa: ASSPGTSGNTDTQY

v_gene: TRBV4-3
CDR3aa: ASSQRDRGEETQY

v_gene: TRBV11-2
CDR3aa: ASSLELETTITDTQY

v_gene: TRBV7-9
CDR3aa: ASSPDLSTPRGSQY

v_gene: TRBV2
CDR3aa: ASSNRGLNEKLF

v_gene: TRBV13
CDR3aa: ASSPPTANTEAF

v_gene: TRBV4-3
CDR3aa: ASSQDASGRPGDNEQF

v_gene: TRBV30
CDR3aa: AWSRGGNYGYT

v_gene: TRBV5-1
CDR3aa: ASSLYSGGSYGYT

v_gene: TRBV7-2
CDR3aa: ASSLAGQGELF

v_gene: TRBV4-1
CDR3aa: ASSQDFTGYGYT

v_gene: TRBV7-2
CDR3aa: ASSSTPGPPGGGYT

v_gene: TRBV7-9
CDR3aa: ATARQGMNTEAF

v_gene: TRBV7-9
CDR3aa: ASSGFMVAGELF

v_gene: TRBV7-6
CDR3aa: ASTLGQSNTEAF

v_gene: TRBV30
CDR3aa: AWAFTSDGGELF

v_gene: TRBV11-3
CDR3aa: ASSNLGGQPGNTIY

v_gene: TRBV29-1
CDR3aa: SVESRVRGYT

v_gene: TRBV7-2
CDR3aa: ASSSRTSGRGEQY

v_gene: TRBV6-6
CDR3aa: ASSTGTENEKLF

v_gene: TRBV7-3
CDR3aa: ASSLISADTQY

v_gene: TRBV5-1
CDR3aa: ASSLVGRGPDTQY

v_gene: TRBV19
CDR3aa: ASRLGPQETQY

v_gene: TRBV19
CDR3aa: ASSIGDRGKAF

v_gene: TRBV6-1
CDR3aa: ASSQGVAGYNEQF

v_gene: TRBV7-2
CDR3aa: ASSLRTPQGYGYT

v_gene: TRBV9
CDR3aa: ASSAYRVSGANVLT